The following is a T cell receptor beta chain sequence with its context. Which antigen it targets is not known. No much larger clone is present one base from it, and per-base qualities are unavailable. The sample is drawn from a study of CD8 T cells in ankylosing spondylitis (dated 2017 in TCRdb). Concerning the study at large: To find TCR variants linked to disease, the study profiled T cell receptor beta repertoires in ankylosing spondylitis patients and healthy donors. Peripheral blood was sampled, and synovial fluid was also collected from ankylosing spondylitis patients. The whole study cohort included 108 healthy donors and 25 ankylosing spondylitis patients. Study-level results and caveats: Some TCR beta motif variants had previously been reported in synovial fluid and blood of reactive arthritis patients, which suggested common disease-initiation mechanisms. According to the report, matched synovial fluid samples from ankylosing spondylitis patients were significantly enriched for the disease-linked clones. The disease-linked clones had a CD8+ phenotype and were found at relatively low frequencies in peripheral blood. A TCR beta motif made up of roughly eight highly homologous amino acid variants appeared to be characteristic of blood from ankylosing spondylitis patients.

This sample was sequenced with an Illumina HiSeq 2500. Quantitative 5'-RACE with molecular barcodes was used to prepare TCR beta libraries. For the original study's pipeline: A new computational method based on a probabilistic model of VDJ rearrangement was used to identify disease-linked TCR variants. Starting from the raw public reads, TCRdb applied fastp trimming at Q25, assembled clones with MiXCR and retained in-frame beta chains. Merged by CDR3 protein, the rows form single entries marked with the most common genes and DNA. The V and J calls shown here were made by TCRdb, not taken from the authors' results. This sample comprises about 540,000 distinct CDR3 sequences, about 13% of them detected only once. The ten most abundant clones make up approximately 7% of the sample. CDR1 is given as SQVTM and CDR2 as ANQGSEA, both from the germline V gene. V loses 3 bases at its end and J loses 5 bases; junction bases beyond the gene matches: 15. The CDR3 measures 16 amino acids from cysteine to phenylalanine. The DNA shown is the 48-base CDR3, in frame from base 1.

The chain is encoded by TRBV29-1 joined to TRBJ1-1, with TRBD1 matching 7 junction bases. This TCR derives from a male donor with ankylosing spondylitis. Sequencing used blood, either unsorted or a sorted T cell fraction (not recorded which). The sequenced DNA: TGCAGCGTTGATTTGGCAGGGGGGATTATTGTGACTGAAGCTTTCTTT. It translates to CSVDLAGGIIVTEAFF.